Listed below are T cell receptor beta chains from one sample, sequenced in a study of blood T cell repertoires in COVID-19. TCRdb keeps only in-frame clones here, not all; method: immunoSEQ multiplex PCR. The sample shows about 43,000 clones, approximately 90% of them seen only once. Source material: peripheral blood. These receptors all come from an elderly woman with active COVID-19. Both conserved end residues are part of each CDR3. The D gene is left open where the match is weak. Where a row states a size, it is once, few, many or the class of an expanded clone; other rows omit it.

CDR3 length	D gene	clone size	V gene	J gene	CDR3 protein	CDR3 DNA
14	.	.	TRBV7-9	TRBJ2-3	CASSLDRVSDTQYF	TGTGCCAGCAGCTTAGACAGGGTCTCAGATACGCAGTATTTT
13	.	.	TRBV3-1/TRBV3-2	TRBJ2-4	CASSQGAQSIQYF	TGTGCCAGCAGCCAAGGGGCCCAAAGCATTCAGTACTTC
15	TRBD1	.	TRBV5-1	TRBJ2-1	CASSLPGTGNHEQFF	TGCGCCAGCAGCTTACCGGGGACAGGAAATCATGAGCAGTTCTTC
15	.	.	TRBV5-4	TRBJ1-4	CASTKPGLENEKLFF	TGTGCCAGCACCAAACCAGGGTTGGAAAATGAAAAACTGTTTTTT
15	TRBD1	.	TRBV7-2	TRBJ2-7	CASSSRDRASYEQYF	TGTGCCAGCAGCTCCCGGGACAGGGCGTCCTACGAGCAGTACTTC
14	.	.	TRBV7-2	TRBJ1-3	CASSPGYPGNTIYF	TGTGCCAGCAGCCCAGGGTACCCTGGAAACACCATATATTTT
11	.	.	TRBV12-3/TRBV12-4	TRBJ1-6	CASGRGGALHF	TGTGCCAGCGGCCGTGGAGGGGCCCTCCACTTT
14	.	.	TRBV28	TRBJ2-7	CASIKTAFPYEQYF	TGTGCCAGCATTAAGACAGCCTTTCCCTACGAGCAGTACTTC
18	TRBD2	.	TRBV18	TRBJ2-1	CASSPPIEESGGDNEQFF	TGTGCCAGCTCACCCCCCATAGAGGAAAGCGGGGGGGATAATGAGCAGTTCTTC
15	.	.	TRBV30	TRBJ2-7	CAWSPHYSSSYEQYF	TGTGCCTGGAGCCCCCACTACTCTAGCTCCTACGAGCAGTACTTC
17	TRBD1	.	TRBV10-2	TRBJ1-1	CASSETGRGLRNTEAFF	TGCGCCAGCAGTGAGACGGGCAGGGGGCTAAGGAACACTGAAGCTTTCTTT
17	TRBD2	.	TRBV6-1	TRBJ2-3	CASSEGPSGYSTDTQYF	TGTGCCAGCAGTGAGGGACCTAGCGGGTATAGCACAGATACGCAGTATTTT
15	TRBD1	.	TRBV18	TRBJ1-5	CASSLFPGQGEPQHF	TGTGCCAGCTCACTTTTTCCGGGACAGGGGGAGCCCCAGCATTTT
14	TRBD1	.	TRBV18	TRBJ1-1	CASSEYRGNTEAFF	TGTGCCAGCTCAGAATACAGGGGGAACACTGAAGCTTTCTTT
16	TRBD2	.	TRBV9	TRBJ2-3	CASSVAAGRGGDTQYF	TGTGCCAGCAGCGTAGCTGCGGGGAGGGGCGGAGATACGCAGTATTTT
13	TRBD1	.	TRBV29-1	TRBJ1-5	CSAKTGGRQPQHF	TGCAGCGCCAAGACAGGGGGCAGGCAGCCCCAGCATTTT
13	TRBD1	.	TRBV28	TRBJ2-5	CASSRGQGETQYF	TGTGCCAGCAGCCGAGGACAGGGGGAGACCCAGTACTTC
14	.	.	TRBV18	TRBJ1-1	CASSPRALNTEAFF	TGTGCCAGCTCACCAAGAGCTCTGAACACTGAAGCTTTCTTT
15	.	.	TRBV9	TRBJ2-2	CASRYFRGDTGELFF	TGTGCCAGCAGATATTTCAGGGGTGACACCGGGGAGCTGTTTTTT
13	.	.	TRBV3-1/TRBV3-2	TRBJ1-5	CASSQGVNQPQHF	TGTGCCAGCAGCCAAGGAGTTAATCAGCCCCAGCATTTT
15	.	.	TRBV7-3	TRBJ2-1	CASSLRGLDANEQFF	TGTGCCAGCAGCTTAAGAGGGCTAGATGCCAATGAGCAGTTCTTC
16	.	few	TRBV30	TRBJ1-3	CAWSALRGWGGNTIYF	TGTGCCTGGAGTGCCTTAAGGGGGTGGGGTGGAAACACCATATATTTT
15	TRBD1	.	TRBV4-2	TRBJ2-1	CASSQYDRGQMEQFF	TGTGCCAGCAGCCAATACGACAGGGGGCAAATGGAGCAGTTCTTC
11	.	.	TRBV6-5	TRBJ2-7	CASRNNYEQYF	TGTGCCAGCAGAAACAACTACGAGCAGTACTTC
14	TRBD1	.	TRBV5-6	TRBJ1-2	CASSYQDRGYGYTF	TGTGCCAGCAGCTACCAAGACAGGGGCTATGGCTACACCTTC
13	.	.	TRBV11-3	TRBJ1-1	CASSPSGREEAFF	TGTGCCAGCAGCCCCTCTGGGAGGGAGGAAGCTTTCTTT
15	TRBD1	.	TRBV6-5	TRBJ2-2	CASSRKGAGTGELFF	TGTGCCAGCAGTAGGAAGGGGGCGGGCACCGGGGAGCTGTTTTTT
14	.	.	TRBV7-8	TRBJ1-1	CASSLAGDTTEAFF	TGTGCCAGCAGCTTAGCGGGGGACACAACTGAAGCTTTCTTT
14	TRBD2	.	TRBV7-3	TRBJ2-5	CASSFRGGQETQYF	TGTGCCAGCAGCTTCCGCGGGGGTCAAGAGACCCAGTACTTC
14	TRBD1	.	TRBV29-1	TRBJ2-6	CSVRDRAGANVLTF	TGCAGCGTTCGTGACAGGGCTGGGGCCAACGTCCTGACTTTC
16	.	.	TRBV3-1/TRBV3-2	TRBJ2-2	CASSQGQGGETGELFF	TGTGCCAGCAGCCAAGGCCAGGGCGGAGAAACCGGGGAGCTGTTTTTT
15	TRBD2	.	TRBV11-3	TRBJ2-3	CASSFRGGSTDTQYF	TGTGCCAGCAGCTTTCGGGGGGGTAGCACAGATACGCAGTATTTT
15	TRBD2	.	TRBV5-6	TRBJ2-1	CASSPLAGDNNEQFF	TGTGCCAGCAGCCCACTAGCGGGGGACAACAATGAGCAGTTCTTC
14	.	.	TRBV28	TRBJ1-5	CASSMGGPGQPQHF	TGTGCCAGCAGCATGGGAGGCCCGGGGCAGCCCCAGCATTTT
14	TRBD2	few	TRBV7-8	TRBJ2-5	CASRSGGDRGAQYF	TGTGCCAGCCGCTCTGGGGGGGACCGAGGGGCCCAGTACTTC
15	TRBD1	.	TRBV28	TRBJ1-5	CASRRNRGSNQPQHF	TGTGCCAGCAGAAGAAACAGGGGGAGCAATCAGCCCCAGCATTTT
15	.	.	TRBV6-6	TRBJ2-6	CASSSPGSGANVLTF	TGTGCCAGCAGTTCACCAGGCTCTGGGGCCAACGTCCTGACTTTC
13	.	.	TRBV30	TRBJ1-3	CAWRSNSGNTIYF	TGTGCCTGGAGGTCTAACTCTGGAAACACCATATATTTT
12	.	once	TRBV2	TRBJ2-3	CASIPYTDTQYF	TGTGCCAGCATTCCTTACACAGATACGCAGTATTTT
13	TRBD1	.	TRBV28	TRBJ1-2	CASRQGGNYGYTF	TGTGCCAGCAGACAGGGGGGAAACTATGGCTACACCTTC
19	TRBD1	once	TRBV19	TRBJ1-2	CASRRIPLQQGAFLDGYTF	TGTGCCAGTAGGCGCATCCCCCTTCAACAGGGGGCTTTTCTCGATGGCTACACCTTC
14	.	.	TRBV2	TRBJ1-2	CASSVTGRNYGYTF	TGTGCCAGCAGTGTTACCGGGAGAAACTATGGCTACACCTTC
14	.	.	TRBV5-4	TRBJ1-2	CASSLSQGSYGYTF	TGTGCCAGCAGCTTGTCCCAGGGGAGCTATGGCTACACCTTC
15	.	.	TRBV5-1	TRBJ2-7	CASSPGQPFSYEQYF	TGCGCCAGCAGCCCCGGACAGCCTTTCTCCTACGAGCAGTACTTC
16	TRBD2	.	TRBV6-2/TRBV6-3	TRBJ2-3	CASSYSLAGGLDTQYF	TGTGCCAGCAGTTACTCGCTAGCGGGGGGGCTGGATACGCAGTATTTT
19	TRBD1	.	TRBV28	TRBJ1-2	CASSSITSGGYILRYGYTF	TGTGCCAGCAGTTCCATAACCTCAGGGGGCTATATTCTGAGGTATGGCTACACCTTC
15	TRBD1	.	TRBV2	TRBJ2-2	CASRVGTGNTGELFF	TGTGCCAGCAGGGTCGGGACAGGGAACACCGGGGAGCTGTTTTTT
15	.	once	TRBV6-5	TRBJ1-5	CASRTVWDNNQPQHF	TGTGCCAGCAGGACGGTGTGGGACAACAATCAGCCCCAGCATTTT
14	.	.	TRBV3-1/TRBV3-2	TRBJ1-2	CASSTRVGNYGYTF	TGTGCCAGCAGTACCAGGGTGGGAAACTATGGCTACACCTTC
13	.	.	TRBV5-5	TRBJ2-2	CASSLVLTGELFF	TGTGCCAGCAGCTTGGTCTTGACCGGGGAGCTGTTTTTT
15	.	.	TRBV7-6	TRBJ2-1	CASSPSTVSYNEQFF	TGTGCCAGCAGCCCTTCCACGGTGTCCTACAATGAGCAGTTCTTC
15	TRBD1	.	TRBV7-2	TRBJ2-7	CASTRRTGASEEQYF	TGTGCCAGCACCCGAAGGACAGGGGCCTCGGAAGAGCAGTACTTC
14	.	.	TRBV7-2	TRBJ2-5	CASSPPGRAETQYF	TGTGCCAGCAGCCCGCCCGGCAGGGCAGAGACCCAGTACTTC
17	TRBD1	.	TRBV4-1	TRBJ1-1	CASNPTGTGSVETEAFF	TGCGCCAGCAACCCCACGGGGACAGGGTCTGTGGAAACTGAAGCTTTCTTT
14	.	.	TRBV6-5	TRBJ1-1	CASRTSGRNTEAFF	TGTGCCAGCAGGACATCCGGGAGAAATACTGAAGCTTTCTTT